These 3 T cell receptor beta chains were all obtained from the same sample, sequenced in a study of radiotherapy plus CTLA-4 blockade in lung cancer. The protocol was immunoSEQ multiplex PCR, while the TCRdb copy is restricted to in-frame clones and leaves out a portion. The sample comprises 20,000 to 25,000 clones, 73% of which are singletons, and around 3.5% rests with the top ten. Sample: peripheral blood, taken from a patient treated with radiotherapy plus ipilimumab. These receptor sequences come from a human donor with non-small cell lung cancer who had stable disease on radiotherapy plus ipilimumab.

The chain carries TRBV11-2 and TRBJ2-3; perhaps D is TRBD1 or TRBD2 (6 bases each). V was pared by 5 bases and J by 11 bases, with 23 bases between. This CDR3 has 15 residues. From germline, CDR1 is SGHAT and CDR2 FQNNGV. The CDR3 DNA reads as TGTGCCAGCAGCCCCGCCCGGGGCGGTGGAGGGGGGCAGTATTTT. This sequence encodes CASSPARGGGGGQYF. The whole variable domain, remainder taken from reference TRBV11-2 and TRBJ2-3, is EAGVAQSPRYKIIEKRQSVAFWCNPISGHATLYWYQQILGQGPKLLIQFQNNGVVDDSQLPKDRFSAERLKGVDSTLKIQPAKLEDSAVYLCASSPARGGGGGQYFGPGTRLTVL.

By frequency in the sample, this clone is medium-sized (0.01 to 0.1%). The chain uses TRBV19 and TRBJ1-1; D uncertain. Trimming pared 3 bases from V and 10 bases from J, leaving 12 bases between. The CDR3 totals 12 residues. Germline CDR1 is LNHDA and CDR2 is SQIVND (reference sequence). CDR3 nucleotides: TGTGCCAGTAGTATTGGTGGGCGAGGAGCTTTCTTT. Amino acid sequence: CASSIGGRGAFF.

The CDR3 DNA follows: TGTGCCAGCAGCTCAAAACCACAGAACACTGAAGCTTTCTTT. Its translation: CASSSKPQNTEAFF. The chain uses TRBV5-6 and TRBJ1-1; D remains unclear. Trimming removed 3 bases from V and 1 base from J, with 10 bases in between. There are 14 residues in the CDR3. Germline CDR1 is SGHDT and CDR2 is YYEEEE.